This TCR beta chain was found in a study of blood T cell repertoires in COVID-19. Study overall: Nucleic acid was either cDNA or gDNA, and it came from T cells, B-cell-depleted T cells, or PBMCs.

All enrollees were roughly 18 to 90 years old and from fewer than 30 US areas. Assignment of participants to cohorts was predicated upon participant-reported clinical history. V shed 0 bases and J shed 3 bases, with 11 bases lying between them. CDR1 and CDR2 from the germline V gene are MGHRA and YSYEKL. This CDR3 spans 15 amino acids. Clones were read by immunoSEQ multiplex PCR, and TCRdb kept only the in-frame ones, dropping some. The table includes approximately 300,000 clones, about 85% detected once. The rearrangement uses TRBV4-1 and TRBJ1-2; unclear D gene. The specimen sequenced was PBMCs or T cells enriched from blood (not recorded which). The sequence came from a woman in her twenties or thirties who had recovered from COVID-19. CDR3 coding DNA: TGCGCCAGCAGCCAAGATCCGGGAACGGACTATGGCTACACCTTC. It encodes CASSQDPGTDYGYTF.